One and the same sample provided the 4 T cell receptor beta chains below, sequenced in a study of regulatory and conventional T cells in RAG deficiency. Genomic DNA came from blood regulatory T cells gated CD4+ CD25-high CD127-low. Repertoires were generated with immunoSEQ multiplex PCR, while TCRdb's copy carries only in-frame clones and drops some. The table has around 7,700 clones, 90% to 95% seen once. This same sample was also part of a study on regulatory T cells. That paper states: The primer mix had 52 TRBV and 13 TRBJ primers.

Sequences were obtained from CD127- CD25+ CD4+ Tregs sorted from blood. The receptors originated from a human donor in good health.

This chain links TRBV7-6 with TRBJ1-5, with no clear D. This CDR3 comprises 13 residues. The V gene lost 1 base and the J gene lost 6 bases, with 7 bases spanning the gap. Germline V gene lookup returns CDR1 SGHVS and CDR2 FNYEAQ. For the CDR3, the DNA is TGTGCCAGCAGCTTAGACGAGGGTCAGCCCCAGCATTTT. Translation gives CASSLDEGQPQHF. Full variable domain (rest looked up from reference TRBV7-6 and TRBJ1-5): GAGVSQSPRYKVTKRGQDVALRCDPISGHVSLYWYRQALGQGPEFLTYFNYEAQQDKSGLPNDRFSAERPEGSISTLTIQRTEQRDSAMYRCASSLDEGQPQHFGDGTRLSIL.

By share, this clone ranks as large. V and J are TRBV10-3 and TRBJ1-3; TRBD1 aligns across 8 bases. CDR3 size: 15 residues. J lost 4 bases, V lost 2 bases, and 4 bases had no gene match. Germline V gives CDR1 ENHRY, CDR2 SYGVKD. This CDR3 is CAISEVTGVGNTIYF. The CDR3 bases are TGTGCCATCAGTGAGGTGACAGGGGTCGGAAACACCATATATTTT.

The V gene is TRBV11-2, the J gene TRBJ1-2, with TRBD1 identical over 7 bases. From germline, CDR1 is SGHAT and CDR2 FQNNGV. This CDR3 region has 13 residues. Trimming took 5 bases from V and 2 from J; bases not matched to a gene: 2. The DNA for the CDR3 is TGTGCCAGCAGCCGGGACAGAAACTATGGCTACACCTTC. Translation gives CASSRDRNYGYTF.

The chain has TRBV6-6 and TRBJ2-7; 10 nucleotides line up with TRBD1. The CDR3 is 15 residues long. Looked up from germline, CDR1 is MNHNY and CDR2 is SVGAGI (reference sequence). V shed 5 bases, J shed 2 bases, and the junction held 6 bases outside the gene matches. CDR3 DNA sequence: TGTGCCAGCAGTAATCGACAGGGGGCGACCTACGAGCAGTACTTC. It is translated as CASSNRQGATYEQYF.